This TCR beta chain was sequenced for a study of post-analysis software for immune sequencing data. At the level of the study: Several disease courses (relapsing-remitting, secondary progressive and progressive-relapsing) of multiple sclerosis were included. General observations from the study: TRBV5-6, TRBV5-1 and TRBV20-1 belonged to a set of roughly five TRBV segments that were more frequent in patients than controls.

The CDR3 has 16 amino acids. Germline assignment: CDR1 MGHRA and CDR2 YSYEKL. Libraries were made from TCR beta cDNA, and they carried unique molecular identifiers. TCRdb re-derived calls from the PCR reads in MiXCR, one entry per CDR3 protein. The sample has approximately 660,000 distinct CDR3 sequences; approximately 60% are singletons. With regard to this clonotype: No antigen is known for it.

The J gene is TRBJ2-4, the V gene TRBV4-1; D remains ambiguous. Near its end, the DNA agrees better with TRBJ2-5, so the J call may be wrong. The sample consisted of blood. The receptor's source is a girl aged 2-10 years with multiple sclerosis. In nucleotides, the CDR3 is TGCGCCAGCAGCCAAGCGCCCGATCGTGTCGGAAAGACCCAGTACTTC. This codes for CASSQAPDRVGKTQYF.